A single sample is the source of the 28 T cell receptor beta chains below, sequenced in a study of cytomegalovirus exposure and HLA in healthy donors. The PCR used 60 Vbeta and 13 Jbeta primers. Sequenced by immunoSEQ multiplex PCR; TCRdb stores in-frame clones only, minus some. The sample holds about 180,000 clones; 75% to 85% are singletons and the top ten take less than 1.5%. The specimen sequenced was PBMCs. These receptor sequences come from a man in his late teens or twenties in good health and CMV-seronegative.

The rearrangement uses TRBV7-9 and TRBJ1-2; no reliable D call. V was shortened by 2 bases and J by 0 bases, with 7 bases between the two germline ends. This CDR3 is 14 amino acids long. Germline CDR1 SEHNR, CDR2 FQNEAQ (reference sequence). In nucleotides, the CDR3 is TGTGCCAGCAGCTTAAGGGAGGCTAACTATGGCTACACCTTC. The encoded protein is CASSLREANYGYTF.

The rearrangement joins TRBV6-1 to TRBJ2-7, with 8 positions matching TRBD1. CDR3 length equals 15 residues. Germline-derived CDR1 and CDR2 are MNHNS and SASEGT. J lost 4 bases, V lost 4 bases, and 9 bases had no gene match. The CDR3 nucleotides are TGTGCCAGCAGTGGGGGAAGGACAGGGTTGTACGAGCAGTACTTC. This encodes CASSGGRTGLYEQYF.

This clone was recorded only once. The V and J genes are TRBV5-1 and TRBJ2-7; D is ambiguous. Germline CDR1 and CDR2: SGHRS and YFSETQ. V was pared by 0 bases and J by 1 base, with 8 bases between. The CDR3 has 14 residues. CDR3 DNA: TGCGCCAGCAGCTTGGAATGGGCATCCTACGAGCAGTACTTC. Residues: CASSLEWASYEQYF.

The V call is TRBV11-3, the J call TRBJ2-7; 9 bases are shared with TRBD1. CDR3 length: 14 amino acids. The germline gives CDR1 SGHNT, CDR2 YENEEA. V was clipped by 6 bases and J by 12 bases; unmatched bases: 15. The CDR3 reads CASSWTGALGVPYF. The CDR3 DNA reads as TGTGCCAGCAGTTGGACAGGGGCACTGGGCGTGCCGTACTTC. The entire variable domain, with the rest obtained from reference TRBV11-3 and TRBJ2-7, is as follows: EAGVVQSPRYKIIEKKQPVAFWCNPISGHNTLYWYLQNLGQGPELLIRYENEEAVDDSQLPKDRFSAERLKGVDSTLKIQPAELGDSAVYLCASSWTGALGVPYFGPGTRLTVT.

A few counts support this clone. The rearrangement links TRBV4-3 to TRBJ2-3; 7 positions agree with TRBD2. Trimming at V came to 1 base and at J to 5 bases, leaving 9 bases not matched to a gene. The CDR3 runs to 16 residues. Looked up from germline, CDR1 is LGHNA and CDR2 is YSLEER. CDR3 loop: CASSQAALGGKDTQYF. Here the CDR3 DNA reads TGCGCCAGCAGCCAAGCTGCGTTGGGGGGGAAAGATACGCAGTATTTT.

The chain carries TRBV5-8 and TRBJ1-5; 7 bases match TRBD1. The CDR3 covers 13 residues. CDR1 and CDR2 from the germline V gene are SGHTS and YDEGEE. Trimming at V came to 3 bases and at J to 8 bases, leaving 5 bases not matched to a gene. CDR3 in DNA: TGTGCCAGCAGCTGGGACAGTGAGGAGCCCCAGCATTTT. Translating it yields CASSWDSEEPQHF.

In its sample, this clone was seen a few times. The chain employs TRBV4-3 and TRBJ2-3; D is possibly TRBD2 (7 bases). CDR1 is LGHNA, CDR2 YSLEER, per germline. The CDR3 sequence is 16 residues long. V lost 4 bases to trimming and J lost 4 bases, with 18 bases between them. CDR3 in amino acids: CASSRRGGANADTQYF. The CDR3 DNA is TGCGCCAGCAGCCGAAGAGGGGGGGCCAACGCAGATACGCAGTATTTT.

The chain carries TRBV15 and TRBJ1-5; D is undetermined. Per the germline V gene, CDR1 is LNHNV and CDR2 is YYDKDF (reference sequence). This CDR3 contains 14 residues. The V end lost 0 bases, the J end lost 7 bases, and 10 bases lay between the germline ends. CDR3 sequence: CATSRDHSGQPQHF. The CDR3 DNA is TGTGCCACCAGCAGAGATCATAGCGGGCAGCCCCAGCATTTT.

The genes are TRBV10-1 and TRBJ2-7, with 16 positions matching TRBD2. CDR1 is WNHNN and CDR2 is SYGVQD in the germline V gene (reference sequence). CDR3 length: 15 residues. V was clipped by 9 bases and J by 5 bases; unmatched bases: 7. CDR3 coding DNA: TGCGCCAGACCCGGGACTAGCGGGAGGGCCAACGAGCAGTACTTC. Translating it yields CARPGTSGRANEQYF.

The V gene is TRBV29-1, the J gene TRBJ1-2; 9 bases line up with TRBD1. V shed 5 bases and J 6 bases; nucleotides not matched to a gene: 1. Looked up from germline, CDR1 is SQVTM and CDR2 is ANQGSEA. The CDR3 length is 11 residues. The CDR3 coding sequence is TGCAGCGTTCGGACAGGGGATGGCTACACCTTC. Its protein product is CSVRTGDGYTF.

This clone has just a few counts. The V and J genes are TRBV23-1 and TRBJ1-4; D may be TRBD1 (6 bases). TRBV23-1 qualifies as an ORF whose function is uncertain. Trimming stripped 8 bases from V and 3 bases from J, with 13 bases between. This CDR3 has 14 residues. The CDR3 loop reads CASRHRVANEKLFF. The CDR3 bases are TGCGCCAGCCGGCACAGGGTAGCTAATGAAAAACTGTTTTTT.

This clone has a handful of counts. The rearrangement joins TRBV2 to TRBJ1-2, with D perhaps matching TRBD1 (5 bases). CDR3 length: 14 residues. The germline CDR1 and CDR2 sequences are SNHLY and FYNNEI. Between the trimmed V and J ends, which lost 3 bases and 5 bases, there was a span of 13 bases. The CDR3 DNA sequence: TGTGCCAGCAGTGAGTCGGGGGTCGGGTATGGCTACACCTTC. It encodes CASSESGVGYGYTF.

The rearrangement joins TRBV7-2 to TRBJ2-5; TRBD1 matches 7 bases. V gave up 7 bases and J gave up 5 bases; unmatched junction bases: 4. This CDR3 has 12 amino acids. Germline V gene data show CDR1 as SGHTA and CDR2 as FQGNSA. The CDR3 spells CASTNRGETQYF. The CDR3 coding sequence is TGTGCCAGCACCAACAGGGGTGAGACCCAGTACTTC.

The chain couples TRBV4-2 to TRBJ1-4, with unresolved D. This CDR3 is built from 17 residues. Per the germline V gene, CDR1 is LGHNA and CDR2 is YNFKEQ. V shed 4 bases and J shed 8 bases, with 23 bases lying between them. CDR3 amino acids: CASSPSGIAGANEKLFF. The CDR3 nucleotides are TGTGCCAGCAGCCCTTCGGGAATCGCGGGTGCCAACGAAAAACTGTTTTTT.

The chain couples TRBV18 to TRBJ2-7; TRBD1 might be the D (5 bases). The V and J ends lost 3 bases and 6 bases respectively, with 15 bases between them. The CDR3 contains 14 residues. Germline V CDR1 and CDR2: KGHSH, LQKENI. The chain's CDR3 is CASSPGQGLSEQYF. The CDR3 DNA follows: TGTGCCAGCTCACCGGGGCAGGGCTTGAGCGAGCAGTACTTC.

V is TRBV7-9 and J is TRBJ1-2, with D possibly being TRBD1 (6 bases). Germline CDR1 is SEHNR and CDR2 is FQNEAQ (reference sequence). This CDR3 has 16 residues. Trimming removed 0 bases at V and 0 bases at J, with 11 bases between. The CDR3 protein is CASSLASTGTNYGYTF. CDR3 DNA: TGTGCCAGCAGCTTAGCTTCGACAGGTACTAACTATGGCTACACCTTC.

CDR3 DNA sequence: TGTGCCAGCAGAGGGGAAGGAAAATTCTATAATTCACCCCTCCACTTT. Its translation is CASRGEGKFYNSPLHF. J is TRBJ1-6 and V is TRBV14; D might be TRBD1 (5 bases). V was pared by 6 bases and J by 3 bases, with 15 bases between. The germline gives CDR1 SGHDN, CDR2 FVKESK. The CDR3 is 16 residues long.

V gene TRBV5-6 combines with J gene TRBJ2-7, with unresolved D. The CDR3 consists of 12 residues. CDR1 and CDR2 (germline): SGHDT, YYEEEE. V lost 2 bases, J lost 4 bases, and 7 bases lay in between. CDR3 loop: CASSLARYEQYF. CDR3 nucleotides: TGTGCCAGCAGCTTAGCGCGGTACGAGCAGTACTTC.

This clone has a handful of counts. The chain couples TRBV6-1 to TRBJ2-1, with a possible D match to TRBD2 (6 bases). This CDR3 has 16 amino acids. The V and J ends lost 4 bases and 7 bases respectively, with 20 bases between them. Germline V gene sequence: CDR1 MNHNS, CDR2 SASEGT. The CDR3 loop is CASSATFGSNRNEQFF. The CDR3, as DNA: TGTGCCAGCAGTGCGACTTTCGGGAGTAACCGGAATGAGCAGTTCTTC.

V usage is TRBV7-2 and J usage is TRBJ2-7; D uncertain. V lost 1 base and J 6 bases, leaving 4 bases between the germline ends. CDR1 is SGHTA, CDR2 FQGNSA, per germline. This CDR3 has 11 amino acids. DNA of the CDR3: TGTGCCAGCAGCTTAGATCGCGAGCAGTACTTC. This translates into CASSLDREQYF. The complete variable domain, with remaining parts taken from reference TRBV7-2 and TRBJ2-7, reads GAGVSQSPSNKVTEKGKDVELRCDPISGHTALYWYRQSLGQGLEFLIYFQGNSAPDKSGLPSDRFSAERTGGSVSTLTIQRTQQEDSAVYLCASSLDREQYFGPGTRLTVT.

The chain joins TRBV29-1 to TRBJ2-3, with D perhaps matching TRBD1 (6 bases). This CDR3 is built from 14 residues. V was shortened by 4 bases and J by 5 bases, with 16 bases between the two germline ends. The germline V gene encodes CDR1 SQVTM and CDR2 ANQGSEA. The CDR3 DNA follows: TGCAGCGTTGGGGACAACAATCGACGAGATACGCAGTATTTT. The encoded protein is CSVGDNNRRDTQYF.

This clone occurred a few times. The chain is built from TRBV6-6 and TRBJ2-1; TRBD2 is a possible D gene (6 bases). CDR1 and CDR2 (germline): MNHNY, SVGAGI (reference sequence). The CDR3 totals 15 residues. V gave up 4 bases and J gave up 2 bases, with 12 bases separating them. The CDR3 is CASSWDSSPYNEQFF. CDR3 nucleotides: TGTGCCAGCAGTTGGGACTCTTCTCCCTACAATGAGCAGTTCTTC.

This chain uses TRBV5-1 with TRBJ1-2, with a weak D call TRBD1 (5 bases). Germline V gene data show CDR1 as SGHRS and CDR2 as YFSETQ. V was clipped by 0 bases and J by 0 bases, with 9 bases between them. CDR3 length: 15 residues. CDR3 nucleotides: TGCGCCAGCAGCTTGGTTGGAGGGGCTAACTATGGCTACACCTTC. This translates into CASSLVGGANYGYTF.

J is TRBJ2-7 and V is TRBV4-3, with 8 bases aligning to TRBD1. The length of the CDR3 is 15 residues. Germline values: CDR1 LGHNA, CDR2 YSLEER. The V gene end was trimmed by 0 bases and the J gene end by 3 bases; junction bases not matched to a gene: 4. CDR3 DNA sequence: TGCGCCAGCAGCCAAGAGGGACAGGCCGTCTACGAGCAGTACTTC. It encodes CASSQEGQAVYEQYF.

DNA for the CDR3: TGCGCCAGCAGCCACCTAGCGGGGGCTGGGGAGCAGTACTTC. Translation gives CASSHLAGAGEQYF. The V gene is TRBV4-1, the J gene TRBJ2-7, with 10 bases fitting TRBD2. This CDR3 is built from 14 residues. V dropped 3 bases and J dropped 7; count of bases not matched to a gene: 6. Germline V gives CDR1 MGHRA, CDR2 YSYEKL.

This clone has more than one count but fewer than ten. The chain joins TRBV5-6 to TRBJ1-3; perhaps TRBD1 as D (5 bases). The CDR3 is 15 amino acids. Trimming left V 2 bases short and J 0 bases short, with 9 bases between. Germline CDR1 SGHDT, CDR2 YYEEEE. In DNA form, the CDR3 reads TGTGCCAGCAGCTTAAGGGGCTACTCTGGAAACACCATATATTTT. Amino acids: CASSLRGYSGNTIYF.

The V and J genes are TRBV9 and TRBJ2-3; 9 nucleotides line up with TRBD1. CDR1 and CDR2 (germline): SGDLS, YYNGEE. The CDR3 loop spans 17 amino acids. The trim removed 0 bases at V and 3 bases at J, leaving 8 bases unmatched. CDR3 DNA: TGTGCCAGCAGCGTAGCTACAGGGGGCTGGGGAACAGATACGCAGTATTTT. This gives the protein CASSVATGGWGTDTQYF.

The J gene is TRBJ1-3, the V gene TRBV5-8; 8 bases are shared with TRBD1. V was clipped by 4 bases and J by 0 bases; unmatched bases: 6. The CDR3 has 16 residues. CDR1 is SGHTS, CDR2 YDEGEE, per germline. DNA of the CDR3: TGTGCCAGCAGCCGGGGACAGGTTAGCTCTGGAAACACCATATATTTT. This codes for CASSRGQVSSGNTIYF.